The present T cell receptor beta chain was sequenced within a study of T cells in Graves' hyperthyroidism and ophthalmopathy. Study results and caveats: In validation, the model predicted ophthalmopathy. These predictions came a median 6.5 months before onset.

Amplification of TCR beta CDR3 regions was performed using RNA transcripts as template. TCR CDR3 regions were first amplified by RT-PCR with HTBI primers. TCRdb reanalysed the multiplex PCR reads using MiXCR and keeps one entry per CDR3 protein. In the table there are 490,000 or so distinct CDR3 sequences, around a fifth of which are singletons. From approximately 9.3 ml of fresh peripheral blood, PBMCs were isolated. This clonotype was picked up a small number of times. Its antigen is not identified. V shed 1 base and J shed 9 bases, with 13 bases lying between them. The CDR3 covers 14 residues. Germline CDR1 reads LGHDT; CDR2 reads YNNKEL (reference sequence).

The TCR was taken from a woman aged 65 to 85 with Graves' ophthalmopathy. The V call is TRBV3-1, the J call TRBJ1-5; no clear D. Specimen: blood. The CDR3 region is CASSQGEGGRPQHF. The DNA of the CDR3 is TGTGCCAGCAGCCAAGGGGAGGGAGGCCGGCCCCAGCATTTT.